Following are 32 T cell receptor beta chains from one sample sequenced in a study of blood T cells in healthy people across ages (dated by TCRdb to 2015 to 2017). Library preparation used 5' RACE. Sequenced on an Illumina HiSeq 2500. A second PCR of 7 to 11 cycles was run with a J-beta primer mix and a sample-barcoded 5' primer. Using fastp at Q25 and MiXCR, TCRdb reprocessed the public reads and kept productive beta chains. Rows with a matching CDR3 protein are joined into one entry that keeps the most common DNA and genes. The sample contains nearly 800,000 distinct CDR3 sequences, around 50% of them found a single time. Jointly, the top ten make up roughly 25% of the sample. The material sequenced was blood. Receptors originate from a man aged 35 to 55 in good health.

The genes are TRBV9 and TRBJ2-1; a weak D match, TRBD1 (5 bases). V lost 0 bases to trimming and J lost 10 bases, with 20 bases between them. Germline V gene sequence: CDR1 SGDLS, CDR2 YYNGEE. The CDR3 is 16 amino acids. The CDR3 region is CASSVVTEVDLGEQFF. For the CDR3, the DNA is TGTGCCAGCAGCGTAGTGACAGAAGTAGATTTGGGCGAGCAGTTCTTC.

The V and J genes are TRBV5-1 and TRBJ2-5, with 15 bases matching TRBD2. V was pared by 0 bases and J by 11 bases, with 8 bases of the junction left unmatched. The CDR3 runs 16 residues. Per the germline V gene, CDR1 is SGHRS and CDR2 is YFSETQ. The CDR3 DNA sequence: TGCGCCAGCAGCTTGGGGACTAGCGGGAGGGGCAGGGAGCAGTACTTC. This translates into CASSLGTSGRGREQYF.

The table lists this clonotype with a few counts. The chain combines TRBV5-1 with TRBJ2-3; 11 nucleotides agree with TRBD2. The junction had 7 bases not matched to a gene; V was cut back by 3 bases and J by 4 bases. Germline values: CDR1 SGHRS, CDR2 YFSETQ. This CDR3 contains 16 residues. CDR3 region: CASSYLSGGAADTQYF. CDR3 bases: TGCGCCAGCAGCTACCTTAGCGGGGGGGCCGCAGATACGCAGTATTTT.

Here the CDR3 reads CASSLADRRYYEQYF. The CDR3 nucleotides read TGTGCCAGCAGCTTAGCGGACAGGAGGTACTACGAGCAGTACTTC. The chain is built from TRBV7-8 and TRBJ2-7; TRBD1 aligns across 7 bases. Germline V gene data show CDR1 as SGHVS and CDR2 as FQNEAQ. The CDR3 length is 15 residues. V was pared by 0 bases and J by 3 bases, with 5 bases of the junction left unmatched. The full variable domain, in which reference TRBV7-8 and TRBJ2-7 provide the parts outside the CDR3, is GAGVSQSPRYKVAKRGQDVALRCDPISGHVSLFWYQQALGQGPEFLTYFQNEAQLDKSGLPSDRFFAERPEGSVSTLKIQRTQQEDSAVYLCASSLADRRYYEQYFGPGTRLTVT.

V gene TRBV7-6 combines with J gene TRBJ2-6, with TRBD1 matching over 10 bases. Germline loops: CDR1 SGHVS, CDR2 FNYEAQ. The V and J ends lost 5 bases and 1 base, in that order; junction bases with no gene match: 5. CDR3 length: 17 amino acids. The DNA of the CDR3 is TGTGCCAGCAGCGGAAGGGACAGGGGATCTGGGGCCAACGTCCTGACTTTC. It specifies CASSGRDRGSGANVLTF.

This clonotype was picked up a small number of times. V and J are TRBV6-5 and TRBJ2-3, with TRBD2 matching 11 bases. This CDR3 is 15 amino acids long. The V and J ends lost 6 bases and 4 bases, in that order; junction bases with no gene match: 6. Germline-derived CDR1 and CDR2 are MNHEY and SVGAGI. CDR3 sequence: CASSPPGLAADTQYF. CDR3 sequence (DNA): TGTGCCAGCAGCCCTCCGGGACTAGCGGCAGATACGCAGTATTTT.

In this sample, this clonotype turned up a few times. The J gene is TRBJ2-3, the V gene TRBV29-1, with 14 bases matching TRBD2. Germline V gene lookup returns CDR1 SQVTM and CDR2 ANQGSEA. The CDR3 has 16 amino acids. V was clipped by 2 bases and J by 1 base; unmatched bases: 2. This CDR3 reads CSVERGLAGGTDTQYF. CDR3 coding DNA: TGCAGCGTTGAAAGGGGACTAGCGGGAGGCACAGATACGCAGTATTTT.

This clonotype was found a few times. The chain links TRBV20-1 to TRBJ1-4, with TRBD1 as a possible D gene (6 bases). The V and J ends lost 6 bases and 6 bases respectively, with 8 bases between them. This CDR3 is built from 11 residues. Germline V lookup: CDR1 DFQATT, CDR2 SNEGSKA (reference sequence). CDR3 sequence reads: CSAPGDEKLFF. CDR3 nucleotide sequence: TGCAGTGCACCAGGGGATGAAAAACTGTTTTTT.

The rearrangement links TRBV12-3 or TRBV12-4 to TRBJ1-5; D might be TRBD1 (6 bases). This CDR3 has 16 residues. The V and J ends lost 1 base and 9 bases respectively, with 19 bases between them. CDR3 in DNA: TGTGCCAGCAGTTTAGGTCCGGGTGGGGGCCAATGGCCCCAGCATTTT. This codes for CASSLGPGGGQWPQHF.

V usage is TRBV12-3 or TRBV12-4 and J usage is TRBJ2-1; TRBD2 is a possible D gene (6 bases). CDR3 length: 17 amino acids. Trimming shortened V by 5 bases and J by 4 bases, and 21 bases separated the two germline ends. The CDR3 nucleotides read TGTGCCAGCAGTCGCCACACGGGAGTTGTTTCGTACAATGAGCAGTTCTTC. The encoded protein is CASSRHTGVVSYNEQFF.

V and J are TRBV7-2 and TRBJ2-3; unclear D gene. Trimming stripped 1 base from V and 5 bases from J, with 10 bases between. CDR3 size: 14 residues. The germline CDR1 and CDR2 sequences are SGHTA and FQGNSA. The DNA of the CDR3 is TGTGCCAGCAGCTTAGGTCTTACTCAAGATACGCAGTATTTT. Its translation: CASSLGLTQDTQYF.

In this sample, this clonotype turned up once. The genes are TRBV19 and TRBJ2-4; the D gene is possibly TRBD2 (5 bases). Trimming pared 5 bases from V and 1 base from J, leaving 9 bases between. This CDR3 contains 14 residues. Germline CDR1 reads LNHDA; CDR2 reads SQIVND (reference sequence). The CDR3 coding sequence is TGTGCCAGTAGTTCGGGAAGCGCCAAAAACATTCAGTACTTC. Amino acid sequence: CASSSGSAKNIQYF.

The chain employs TRBV20-1 and TRBJ2-4; D possibly matches TRBD1 or TRBD2 (5 bases each). The V and J ends lost 1 base and 5 bases respectively, with 15 bases between them. This CDR3 is 15 amino acids long. CDR1 and CDR2 (germline): DFQATT, SNEGSKA (reference sequence). This CDR3 is CSARGSMGTENIQYF. Written as DNA, the CDR3 is TGCAGTGCTAGAGGCAGCATGGGGACCGAAAACATTCAGTACTTC.

This CDR3 is CASSLAPGGANVLTF. CDR3 coding DNA: TGCGCCAGCAGCTTGGCACCTGGTGGGGCCAACGTCCTGACTTTC. V usage is TRBV5-1 and J usage is TRBJ2-6; D is unresolved. Germline V gene data show CDR1 as SGHRS and CDR2 as YFSETQ. Trimming cost V 0 bases and J 3 bases, with 7 bases left between them. This CDR3 region has 15 residues.

This chain uses TRBV10-3 with TRBJ1-2, with D perhaps matching TRBD1 (5 bases). The CDR3 covers 13 residues. V lost 8 bases to trimming and J lost 4 bases, with 14 bases between them. In germline, CDR1 is ENHRY, CDR2 SYGVKD. The CDR3 region is CAIGQTDFYGYTF. CDR3 bases: TGTGCCATCGGTCAGACAGACTTCTATGGCTACACCTTC.

This chain links TRBV27 with TRBJ1-6; 9 bases map to TRBD1. The CDR3 spans 13 residues. Looked up from germline, CDR1 is MNHEY and CDR2 is SMNVEV (reference sequence). Trimming at V came to 6 bases and at J to 10 bases, leaving 4 bases not matched to a gene. CDR3 sequence: CASRRQGDSPLHF. CDR3 DNA sequence: TGTGCCAGCAGACGACAGGGGGACTCACCCCTCCACTTT.

The J gene is TRBJ1-1, the V gene TRBV10-3; 9 bases fit TRBD1. In germline, CDR1 is ENHRY, CDR2 SYGVKD. The CDR3 length is 14 residues. After removal of 6 bases from V and 4 bases from J, the junction contained 6 bases not matched to a gene. CDR3 amino acids: CAIRSGTGSTEAFF. The CDR3 coding sequence is TGTGCCATCAGGAGCGGGACAGGGAGCACTGAAGCTTTCTTT.

V and J are TRBV11-3 and TRBJ2-5, with TRBD1 matching over 9 bases. CDR3 length equals 20 residues. Germline CDR1 and CDR2: SGHNT and YENEEA. Unmatched junction bases numbered 15, after V lost 0 bases and J lost 1 base. The CDR3 protein is CASSLDLRTWDRATQETQYF. The CDR3 DNA follows: TGTGCCAGCAGCTTAGATTTAAGGACCTGGGACAGGGCGACCCAAGAGACCCAGTACTTC.

Of note for this clonotype: A read error may produce the germline difference seen at one junction end. The chain combines TRBV6-5 with TRBJ2-6; 9 nucleotides line up with TRBD1. The CDR3 length is 19 residues. Germline V lookup: CDR1 MNHEY, CDR2 SVGAGI. The CDR3 sequence is CASSYPKGTGISGANVPTF. The CDR3 region has the DNA TGTGCCAGCAGTTACCCGAAAGGGACAGGGATCTCTGGGGCCAACGTCCCGACTTTC.

J is TRBJ2-3 and V is TRBV3-1; 9 bases align to TRBD2. The CDR3 is 16 amino acids. The trim removed 1 base at V and 4 bases at J, leaving 6 bases unmatched. Germline lookup yields CDR1 LGHDT and CDR2 YNNKEL (reference sequence). The CDR3 DNA sequence: TGTGCCAGCAGCCAAGTTCGCGGGGGGGCCCCAGATACGCAGTATTTT. This gives the protein CASSQVRGGAPDTQYF.

This CDR3 is CSARSNQHLKRPQYF. The CDR3, as DNA: TGCAGTGCTAGATCCAACCAACACCTGAAGAGACCCCAGTACTTC. V gene TRBV20-1 combines with J gene TRBJ2-5; D gene uncertain. The CDR3 totals 15 residues. Germline CDR1 DFQATT, CDR2 SNEGSKA (reference sequence). Trimming left V 2 bases short and J 9 bases short, with 22 bases between.

This clonotype was detected only a few times. The junction does not match germline at one end; this may be a read error. V usage is TRBV7-7 and J usage is TRBJ2-5, with D tentatively TRBD1 (5 bases). The CDR3 has 13 amino acids. The germline V gene has CDR1 SSHAT and CDR2 FNYEAQ (reference sequence). The CDR3 loop is CASSLFQGQTQYF. CDR3 DNA sequence: TGTGCTAGCAGCTTATTCCAGGGTCAGACCCAGTACTTC.

This clonotype was observed a few times. This chain connects TRBV4-3 to TRBJ2-7; 11 positions match TRBD1. CDR1 is LGHNA, CDR2 YSLEER, per germline. J gave up 6 bases and V 3 bases, and 7 bases lay outside the gene matches. This CDR3 comprises 15 residues. The CDR3, as DNA: TGCGCCAGCAGCCAGGTTACCGGGACAGGGGGCGAGCAGTACTTC. It translates to CASSQVTGTGGEQYF.

The chain combines TRBV20-1 with TRBJ2-3, with 8 bases matching TRBD2. J was trimmed by 0 bases and V by 0 bases; bases with no gene match: 11. Germline values: CDR1 DFQATT, CDR2 SNEGSKA (reference sequence). The CDR3 has 18 amino acids. DNA for the CDR3: TGCAGTGCTAGAGACTATTTGGAAACTAGCGGAAGCACAGATACGCAGTATTTT. Translating it yields CSARDYLETSGSTDTQYF.

This chain uses TRBV11-3 with TRBJ1-1; a weak D match, TRBD1 (5 bases). V dropped 5 bases and J dropped 1 base, with 11 bases sitting between them. The germline V gene has CDR1 SGHNT and CDR2 YENEEA. The CDR3 has 14 amino acids. DNA for the CDR3: TGTGCCAGCAGCGTGGGACGGGCGAACACTGAAGCTTTCTTT. It encodes CASSVGRANTEAFF.

This clonotype has only a few counts. V gene TRBV7-3 combines with J gene TRBJ2-1, with TRBD1 identical over 9 bases. J gave up 5 bases and V 5 bases, and 4 bases lay outside the gene matches. The CDR3 runs 14 residues. CDR1 is SGHTA, CDR2 FQGTGA, per germline. Written as DNA, the CDR3 is TGTGCCAGCAGCCCCGGGACAGGGCACAATGAGCAGTTCTTC. Translation: CASSPGTGHNEQFF.

V and J are TRBV7-9 and TRBJ2-7, with D perhaps matching TRBD2 (6 bases). This CDR3 has 15 residues. V was trimmed by 5 bases and J by 3 bases, leaving 17 bases between them. The germline V gene has CDR1 SEHNR and CDR2 FQNEAQ (reference sequence). The CDR3 loop is CASSPGVAQVYEQYF. The CDR3, as DNA: TGTGCCAGCAGCCCGGGGGTGGCGCAGGTCTACGAGCAGTACTTC.

V is TRBV4-2 and J is TRBJ2-6; TRBD1 or TRBD2 may be the D gene (5 bases each). V was pared by 1 base and J by 4 bases, with 11 bases between. CDR3 length: 16 amino acids. In germline, CDR1 is LGHNA, CDR2 YNFKEQ. CDR3 residues: CASSQGGTAGANVLTF. CDR3 DNA sequence: TGTGCCAGCAGCCAAGGTGGGACCGCCGGGGCCAACGTCCTGACTTTC.

A few counts support this clonotype. The chain has TRBV7-9 and TRBJ1-6; D remains unclear. The CDR3 covers 12 residues. V dropped 1 base and J dropped 12 bases, with 7 bases sitting between them. Germline V gives CDR1 SEHNR, CDR2 FQNEAQ (reference sequence). In DNA form, the CDR3 reads TGTGCCAGCAGCTTAGGAGGGTTACCCCTCCACTTT. Translated, it gives CASSLGGLPLHF.

The chain joins TRBV6-5 to TRBJ2-1; 11 bases match TRBD2. The germline V gene has CDR1 MNHEY and CDR2 SVGAGI. The CDR3 runs to 16 residues. J gave up 1 base and V 6 bases, and 5 bases lay outside the gene matches. The chain's CDR3 is CASRTLAGVSYNEQFF. The CDR3 bases are TGTGCCAGCAGAACACTAGCGGGAGTGTCCTACAATGAGCAGTTCTTC.

The rearrangement uses TRBV15 and TRBJ2-2; 9 nucleotides agree with TRBD1. This CDR3 is built from 14 residues. V shed 4 bases, J shed 5 bases, and the junction held 2 bases outside the gene matches. Per the germline V gene, CDR1 is LNHNV and CDR2 is YYDKDF (reference sequence). The CDR3 spells CATSTGQGTGELFF. CDR3 nucleotides: TGTGCCACCAGCACGGGACAGGGAACCGGGGAGCTGTTTTTT.

The V call is TRBV6-5, the J call TRBJ2-3; D possibly corresponds to TRBD1 (5 bases). Germline loops: CDR1 MNHEY, CDR2 SVGAGI. This CDR3 is built from 14 residues. V dropped 6 bases and J dropped 4 bases, with 14 bases sitting between them. CDR3 in amino acids: CASSSRREPDTQYF. CDR3 bases: TGTGCCAGCAGCTCCCGCAGGGAACCAGATACGCAGTATTTT.